The 31 T cell receptor beta chains in this list originate from one sample, sequenced in a study of Ad26.COV2.S vaccination and SARS-CoV-2 variants. Some clones are missing from TCRdb's copy, which holds only in-frame ones; the method was immunoSEQ multiplex PCR. The table shows 400,000 to 450,000 clones, with around 90% occurring only once. Treatment denoted: roughly 18 received Ad26.COV2.S at low or high dose, single or two shots; several received placebo; per-sample allocation not given. Vaccine and placebo recipients were sampled on day 63 after the first injection. Material: peripheral blood, obtained in a trial of Ad26.COV2.S vaccine versus placebo. Receptors originate from a person between 18 and 65 years old who received the Ad26.COV2.S COVID-19 vaccine or a placebo.

The sample holds one count of this clone. This chain joins TRBV7-2 and TRBJ1-2; 7 bases map to TRBD1. This CDR3 region has 15 residues. The germline V gene encodes CDR1 SGHTA and CDR2 FQGNSA. V shed 1 base, J shed 8 bases, and the junction held 10 bases outside the gene matches. The CDR3 DNA follows: TGTGCCAGCAGCTTAGTCGGGACAGACACGATGGGCTACACCTTC. The encoded protein is CASSLVGTDTMGYTF.

This clone was counted a few times. CDR3 protein: CASSQDRTGNTEAFF. The CDR3 coding sequence is TGCGCCAGCAGCCAAGATCGGACGGGGAACACTGAAGCTTTCTTT. The chain uses TRBV4-1 and TRBJ1-1; D not certain. V lost 0 bases and J lost 1, with 9 bases in between. The length of the CDR3 is 15 residues. The germline V gene has CDR1 MGHRA and CDR2 YSYEKL.

V is TRBV7-9 and J is TRBJ2-1, with TRBD2 matching over 13 bases. V trimming: 5 bases; J trimming: 7 bases; junction bases outside the gene matches: 8. Germline-derived CDR1 and CDR2 are SEHNR and FQNEAQ (reference sequence). The CDR3 consists of 16 residues. CDR3 bases: TGTGCCAGCAGCCCCCAGGGACTAGCGGGGAATAATGAGCAGTTCTTC. Translation: CASSPQGLAGNNEQFF.

This clone was counted between two and nine times. The chain links TRBV28 to TRBJ2-5; tentatively, D is TRBD1 (5 bases). V was trimmed by 2 bases and J by 5 bases, leaving 9 bases between them. The CDR3 extends over 13 amino acids. From germline, CDR1 is MDHEN and CDR2 SYDVKM. CDR3 protein: CASSLQQAETQYF. CDR3 nucleotides: TGTGCCAGCAGTTTACAACAGGCGGAGACCCAGTACTTC.

This rearrangement joins TRBV7-6 to TRBJ2-7; D might be TRBD2 (6 bases). Trimming took 1 base from V and 4 from J, leaving 11 bases between them. CDR1 is SGHVS and CDR2 is FNYEAQ in the germline V gene. The CDR3 extends over 14 amino acids. CDR3 protein: CASSLVLGGYEQYF. The CDR3 region has the DNA TGTGCCAGCAGCTTAGTTCTTGGAGGGTACGAGCAGTACTTC.

The genes are TRBV29-1 and TRBJ2-5; the match to TRBD1 covers 7 bases. With V trimmed by 3 bases and J by 3 bases, 4 bases remained unmatched. CDR3 length: 13 amino acids. Germline CDR1 and CDR2: SQVTM and ANQGSEA. The DNA for the CDR3 is TGCAGCGTTGATTTTCAGGGGGAAGAGACCCAGTACTTC. It codes for CSVDFQGEETQYF.

This clone was seen just once. The chain links TRBV18 to TRBJ2-5, with TRBD2 matching 7 bases. Germline lookup yields CDR1 KGHSH and CDR2 LQKENI. The trim removed 6 bases at V and 8 bases at J, leaving 6 bases unmatched. This CDR3 has 12 residues. CDR3 in amino acids: CASSPSGGTQYF. The CDR3 nucleotides are TGTGCCAGCTCCCCTTCGGGGGGAACCCAGTACTTC.

This clone showed up just once. This rearrangement joins TRBV12-3 or TRBV12-4 to TRBJ2-7; 7 nucleotides align to TRBD1. Losses at the gene ends were 7 bases for V and 4 bases for J; bases not matched to a gene: 7. This CDR3 has 13 amino acids. This CDR3 is CASTPGQQYEQYF. The CDR3 region has the DNA TGTGCCAGCACCCCGGGACAGCAATACGAGCAGTACTTC.

The rearrangement links TRBV12-3 or TRBV12-4 to TRBJ1-2; TRBD1 matches at 7 bases. V dropped 2 bases and J dropped 9; count of bases not matched to a gene: 3. The CDR3 loop spans 12 amino acids. CDR3 DNA: TGTGCCAGCAGTTTACCGGGACAGCGCTACACCTTC. Its translation is CASSLPGQRYTF.

The chain is built from TRBV18 and TRBJ2-3; 7 nucleotides match TRBD2. V lost 3 bases and J lost 6; bases outside the gene matches: 6. The CDR3 sequence is 14 residues long. Per the germline V gene, CDR1 is KGHSH and CDR2 is LQKENI. The chain's CDR3 is CASSPPGGGDTQYF. The CDR3 coding sequence is TGTGCCAGCTCACCGCCGGGGGGAGGGGATACGCAGTATTTT.

V and J are TRBV5-4 and TRBJ2-2, with 14 bases fitting TRBD2. V trimming: 4 bases; J trimming: 7 bases; junction bases outside the gene matches: 9. The CDR3 covers 17 residues. The germline CDR1 and CDR2 sequences are SGHNT and YYREEE (reference sequence). The CDR3 DNA reads as TGTGCCAGCAGCGCTGGGACTAGCGGGAGCTTTCACGGGGAGCTGTTTTTT. It codes for CASSAGTSGSFHGELFF.

V is TRBV5-4 and J is TRBJ2-3; D tentatively fits TRBD1 or TRBD2 (5 bases each). Germline-derived CDR1 and CDR2 are SGHNT and YYREEE (reference sequence). V was pared by 4 bases and J by 5 bases, with 17 bases between. The CDR3 length is 15 residues. This chain's CDR3 is CASSRDGVGGDTQYF. CDR3 nucleotide sequence: TGTGCCAGCAGCAGGGACGGGGTTGGGGGAGATACGCAGTATTTT.

The chain is built from TRBV7-2 and TRBJ2-7; TRBD1 might be the D (7 bases). Between the trimmed V and J ends, which lost 5 bases and 12 bases, there was a span of 17 bases. Per germline, CDR1 SGHTA and CDR2 FQGNSA. The CDR3 is made up of 12 amino acids. The CDR3 DNA follows: TGTGCCAGCAGCCCCCCCCGACAGGGACTGTACTTC. Translated, it gives CASSPPRQGLYF.

The V call is TRBV6-2 or TRBV6-3, the J call TRBJ1-5, with a tentative D call TRBD1 (6 bases). The CDR3 is 15 residues long. Looked up from germline, CDR1 is MNHEY and CDR2 is SVGEGT. V lost 0 bases and J 6 bases, leaving 12 bases between the germline ends. CDR3 DNA sequence: TGTGCCAGCAGTTACTCTGGGGGCTGGGGTCAGCCCCAGCATTTT. Protein: CASSYSGGWGQPQHF.

The rearrangement joins TRBV24-1 to TRBJ2-1; D is tentatively TRBD1 or TRBD2 (5 bases each). The V end lost 5 bases, the J end lost 6 bases, and 16 bases lay between the germline ends. This CDR3 is 15 amino acids long. Germline V lookup: CDR1 KGHDR, CDR2 SFDVKD. CDR3 residues: CATSGRDGVINEQFF. CDR3 DNA: TGTGCCACCAGTGGACGGGACGGAGTTATCAATGAGCAGTTCTTC.

V and J are TRBV9 and TRBJ1-2, with 9 bases matching TRBD1. The CDR3 has 17 amino acids. Germline V gives CDR1 SGDLS, CDR2 YYNGEE. Germline trimming cut 3 bases from V and 4 bases from J; bases unmatched to any gene: 13. This CDR3 is CASSGDGTGGIGYGYTF. The CDR3 DNA is TGTGCCAGCAGCGGAGATGGAACAGGGGGCATCGGCTATGGCTACACCTTC.

The chain is built from TRBV19 and TRBJ1-4; D remains unclear. The germline V gene has CDR1 LNHDA and CDR2 SQIVND (reference sequence). CDR3 size: 16 residues. The germline V and J ends were trimmed by 5 bases and 0 bases, with 13 bases remaining between them. CDR3 in amino acids: CASSGMTATTNEKLFF. CDR3 in DNA: TGTGCCAGTAGTGGGATGACGGCCACAACTAATGAAAAACTGTTTTTT.

The chain uses TRBV27 and TRBJ1-2; 7 bases align to TRBD1. The CDR3 is 15 amino acids. From germline, CDR1 is MNHEY and CDR2 SMNVEV (reference sequence). Unmatched junction bases numbered 9, after V lost 6 bases and J lost 2 bases. CDR3 sequence reads: CASRPLDRANYGYTF. The CDR3 DNA follows: TGTGCCAGCAGGCCACTAGACAGGGCGAACTATGGCTACACCTTC.

V gene TRBV28 combines with J gene TRBJ1-3; 10 bases map to TRBD1. The trim removed 4 bases at V and 4 bases at J, leaving 4 bases unmatched. This CDR3 comprises 15 residues. Germline lookup yields CDR1 MDHEN and CDR2 SYDVKM. The CDR3 region is CASSSDRGQGNTIYF. In DNA form, the CDR3 reads TGTGCCAGCAGTTCCGACAGGGGGCAAGGAAACACCATATATTTT.

The V and J genes are TRBV18 and TRBJ1-1; D ambiguous. The CDR3 extends over 14 amino acids. V was cut by 4 bases and J by 7 bases, with 16 bases left in between. Germline CDR1 is KGHSH and CDR2 is LQKENI. CDR3 protein: CASSRSGELVEAFF. In nucleotides, the CDR3 is TGTGCCAGCTCACGAAGCGGGGAGCTTGTTGAAGCTTTCTTT.

The chain has TRBV6-5 and TRBJ1-5; D is unclear. Trimming left V 10 bases short and J 0 bases short, with 13 bases between. CDR1 is MNHEY and CDR2 is SVGAGI in the germline V gene. The CDR3 is made up of 14 amino acids. The CDR3 spells CATKTSDSNQPQHF. CDR3 coding DNA: TGTGCCACCAAAACCTCAGATAGCAATCAGCCCCAGCATTTT.

The CDR3 loop is CASSLQANQPQHF. CDR3 coding DNA: TGTGCCAGCAGTTTACAGGCCAATCAGCCCCAGCATTTT. The gene calls are TRBV28 and TRBJ1-5; D unclear. The germline V gene has CDR1 MDHEN and CDR2 SYDVKM. This CDR3 has 13 amino acids. Trimming removed 2 bases at V and 3 bases at J, with 5 bases between. The complete variable domain, with remaining parts taken from reference TRBV28 and TRBJ1-5, reads DVKVTQSSRYLVKRTGEKVFLECVQDMDHENMFWYRQDPGLGLRLIYFSYDVKMKEKGDIPEGYSVSREKKERFSLILESASTNQTSMYLCASSLQANQPQHFGDGTRLSIL.

The chain has TRBV10-3 and TRBJ1-5, with 8 bases fitting TRBD1. V gave up 2 bases and J gave up 5 bases; unmatched junction bases: 8. This CDR3 spans 16 amino acids. Germline V gene lookup returns CDR1 ENHRY and CDR2 SYGVKD. The CDR3 sequence: CAISEVPDRGDQPQHF. Written as DNA, the CDR3 is TGTGCCATCAGTGAGGTTCCAGACAGGGGAGATCAGCCCCAGCATTTT.

The chain recombines TRBV6-5 with TRBJ1-1; unclear D gene. With 8 bases removed from V and 0 bases from J, the gap between germline ends came to 10 bases. Germline loops: CDR1 MNHEY, CDR2 SVGAGI. CDR3 length equals 13 residues. CDR3: CASWAIMNTEAFF. CDR3 nucleotide sequence: TGTGCCAGCTGGGCGATCATGAACACTGAAGCTTTCTTT.

This clone showed up many times. Other DNA sequences within the sample encode an identical CDR3. The rearrangement links TRBV6-4 to TRBJ2-3; maybe TRBD2 (6 bases). Looked up from germline, CDR1 is MRHNA and CDR2 is SNTAGT. The CDR3 is made up of 13 amino acids. V was shortened by 3 bases and J by 3 bases, with 7 bases between the two germline ends. CDR3 sequence: CASSERETDTQYF. CDR3 nucleotide sequence: TGTGCCAGCAGTGAGCGGGAAACAGATACGCAGTATTTT.

The chain carries TRBV27 and TRBJ2-5; 7 positions match TRBD2. The germline V gene encodes CDR1 MNHEY and CDR2 SMNVEV (reference sequence). The CDR3 is 15 amino acids. J lost 3 bases, V lost 6 bases, and 10 bases had no gene match. The CDR3 loop reads CASRGGVGSKETQYF. CDR3 sequence (DNA): TGTGCCAGCAGGGGGGGGGTAGGGTCAAAAGAGACCCAGTACTTC.

The J gene is TRBJ2-3, the V gene TRBV10-3; 8 nucleotides agree with TRBD2. Losses at the gene ends were 4 bases for V and 5 bases for J; bases not matched to a gene: 5. CDR1 and CDR2 from the germline V gene are ENHRY and SYGVKD. The CDR3 has 14 residues. The CDR3 protein is CAISGGLAGDTQYF. The CDR3 DNA reads as TGTGCCATCAGTGGAGGGCTAGCGGGAGATACGCAGTATTTT.

The chain links TRBV30 to TRBJ1-2; TRBD1 aligns across 8 bases. Germline V gene sequence: CDR1 GTSNPN, CDR2 SVGIG (reference sequence). CDR3 length: 11 amino acids. V lost 7 bases and J lost 7; bases outside the gene matches: 5. The CDR3 spells CALDRAGGYTF. Written as DNA, the CDR3 is TGTGCCTTGGACAGGGCTGGTGGCTACACCTTC.

The chain recombines TRBV30 with TRBJ2-6; D is unresolved. This CDR3 is built from 13 residues. Trimming removed 3 bases at V and 15 bases at J, with 18 bases between. Germline loops: CDR1 GTSNPN, CDR2 SVGIG (reference sequence). CDR3 nucleotides: TGTGCCTGGAGCCCCAACTCGGTTGACAACCTGACTTTC. It specifies CAWSPNSVDNLTF. The variable domain in full, with the rest retrieved from reference TRBV30 and TRBJ2-6, is SQTIHQWPATLVQPVGSPLSLECTVEGTSNPNLYWYRQAAGRGLQLLFYSVGIGQISSEVPQNLSASRPQDRQFILSSKKLLLSDSGFYLCAWSPNSVDNLTFGAGSRLTVL.

This chain uses TRBV3-1 (or the pseudogene TRBV3-2) with TRBJ2-6; D unclear. V dropped 3 bases and J dropped 0 bases, with 3 bases sitting between them. CDR1 and CDR2 from the germline V gene are LGHDT and YNNKEL (reference sequence). The CDR3 consists of 14 residues. CDR3 sequence reads: CASSHASGANVLTF. CDR3 in DNA: TGTGCCAGCAGCCACGCCTCTGGGGCCAACGTCCTGACTTTC.

This chain connects TRBV10-3 to TRBJ2-7; D call uncertain. The germline CDR1 and CDR2 sequences are ENHRY and SYGVKD. The CDR3 spans 13 residues. Trimming stripped 0 bases from V and 3 bases from J, with 6 bases between. CDR3 bases: TGTGCCATCAGTGAGTCGTCTATCTACGAGCAGTACTTC. Translation gives CAISESSIYEQYF.